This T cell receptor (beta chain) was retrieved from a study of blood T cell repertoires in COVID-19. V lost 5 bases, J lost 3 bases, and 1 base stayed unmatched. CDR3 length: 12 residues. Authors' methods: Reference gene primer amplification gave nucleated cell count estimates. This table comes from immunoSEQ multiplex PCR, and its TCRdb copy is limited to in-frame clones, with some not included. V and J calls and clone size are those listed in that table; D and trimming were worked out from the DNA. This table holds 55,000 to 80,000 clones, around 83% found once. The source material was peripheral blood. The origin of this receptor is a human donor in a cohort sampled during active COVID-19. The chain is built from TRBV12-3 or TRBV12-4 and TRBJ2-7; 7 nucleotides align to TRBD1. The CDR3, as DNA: TGTGCCAGCAGTCGACAGGGCTACGAGCAGTACGTC. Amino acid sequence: CASSRQGYEQYV.